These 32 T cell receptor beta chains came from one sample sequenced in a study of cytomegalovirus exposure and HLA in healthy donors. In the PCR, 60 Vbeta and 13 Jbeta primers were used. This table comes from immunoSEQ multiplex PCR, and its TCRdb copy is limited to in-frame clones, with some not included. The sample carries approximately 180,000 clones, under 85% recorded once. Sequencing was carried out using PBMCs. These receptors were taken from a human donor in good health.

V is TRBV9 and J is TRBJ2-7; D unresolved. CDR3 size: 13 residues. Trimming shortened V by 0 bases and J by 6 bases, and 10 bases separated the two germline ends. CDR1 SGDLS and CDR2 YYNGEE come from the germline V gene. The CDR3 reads CASSVGQASEQYF. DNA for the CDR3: TGTGCCAGCAGCGTAGGCCAGGCCAGCGAGCAGTACTTC. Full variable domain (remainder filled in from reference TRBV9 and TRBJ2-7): DSGVTQTPKHLITATGQRVTLRCSPRSGDLSVYWYQQSLDQGLQFLIQYYNGEERAKGNILERFSAQQFPDLHSELNLSSLELGDSALYFCASSVGQASEQYFGPGTRLTVT.

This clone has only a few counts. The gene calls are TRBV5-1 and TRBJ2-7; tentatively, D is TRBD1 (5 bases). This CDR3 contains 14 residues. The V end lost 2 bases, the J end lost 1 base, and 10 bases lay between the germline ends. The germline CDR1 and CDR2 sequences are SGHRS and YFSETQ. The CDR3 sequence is CASSLSQGSYEQYF. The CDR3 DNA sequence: TGCGCCAGCAGCTTAAGCCAGGGTTCCTACGAGCAGTACTTC.

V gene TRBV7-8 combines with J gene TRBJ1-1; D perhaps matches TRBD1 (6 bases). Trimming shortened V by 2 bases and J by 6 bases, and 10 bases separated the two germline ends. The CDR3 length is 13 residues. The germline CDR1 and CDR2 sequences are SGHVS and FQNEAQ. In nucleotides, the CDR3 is TGTGCCAGCAGCTTAAGGACAGCCTCTGAAGCTTTCTTT. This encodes CASSLRTASEAFF.

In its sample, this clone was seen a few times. CDR3 loop: CAWSANRAETQYF. CDR3 in DNA: TGTGCCTGGAGTGCGAACAGGGCTGAGACCCAGTACTTC. V usage is TRBV30 and J usage is TRBJ2-5, with D possibly TRBD1 on 6 matching bases. Trimming took off 1 base at V and 5 bases at J, with 11 bases between the two ends. This CDR3 region has 13 residues. Germline CDR1 and CDR2: GTSNPN and SVGIG (reference sequence).

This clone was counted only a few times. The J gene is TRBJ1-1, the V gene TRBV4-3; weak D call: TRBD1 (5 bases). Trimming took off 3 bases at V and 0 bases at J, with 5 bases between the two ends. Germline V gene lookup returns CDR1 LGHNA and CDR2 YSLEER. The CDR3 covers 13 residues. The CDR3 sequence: CASSQTVNTEAFF. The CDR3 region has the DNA TGCGCCAGCAGCCAGACAGTGAACACTGAAGCTTTCTTT.

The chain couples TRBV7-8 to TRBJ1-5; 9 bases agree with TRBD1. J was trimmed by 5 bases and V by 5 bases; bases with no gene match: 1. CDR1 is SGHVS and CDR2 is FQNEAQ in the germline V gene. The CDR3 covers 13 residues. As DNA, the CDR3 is TGTGCCAGCAGCGGGGACAGGGATCAGCCCCAGCATTTT. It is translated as CASSGDRDQPQHF.

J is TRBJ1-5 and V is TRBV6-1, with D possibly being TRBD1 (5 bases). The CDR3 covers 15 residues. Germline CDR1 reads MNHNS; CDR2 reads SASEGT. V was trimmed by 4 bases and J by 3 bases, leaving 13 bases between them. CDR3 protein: CASSVGGLYNQPQHF. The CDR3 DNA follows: TGTGCCAGCAGTGTCGGGGGACTCTACAATCAGCCCCAGCATTTT.

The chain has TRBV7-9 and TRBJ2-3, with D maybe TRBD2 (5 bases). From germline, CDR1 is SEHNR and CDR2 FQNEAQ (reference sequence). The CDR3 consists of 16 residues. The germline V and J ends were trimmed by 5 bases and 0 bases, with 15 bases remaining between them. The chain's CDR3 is CASSVPTRTSTDTQYF. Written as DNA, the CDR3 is TGTGCCAGCAGCGTGCCGACCCGGACTAGCACAGATACGCAGTATTTT.

The CDR3 DNA sequence: TGTGCCAGCAGCTTAATGGGGCAGGGCACATGGACTGAAGCTTTCTTT. Translated: CASSLMGQGTWTEAFF. This sequence joins TRBV7-3 and TRBJ1-1, with TRBD1 as a possible D gene (5 bases). The CDR3 covers 16 residues. CDR1 SGHTA and CDR2 FQGTGA come from the germline V gene. V lost 1 base to trimming and J lost 5 bases, with 17 bases between them.

CDR3 sequence reads: CASSPFSTGELFF. The CDR3 nucleotides are TGTGCCAGCAGTCCCTTTAGCACCGGGGAGCTGTTTTTT. The chain recombines TRBV6-1 with TRBJ2-2; unclear D gene. The V and J ends lost 5 bases and 4 bases respectively, with 8 bases between them. Germline V gene sequence: CDR1 MNHNS, CDR2 SASEGT. The CDR3 loop spans 13 amino acids.

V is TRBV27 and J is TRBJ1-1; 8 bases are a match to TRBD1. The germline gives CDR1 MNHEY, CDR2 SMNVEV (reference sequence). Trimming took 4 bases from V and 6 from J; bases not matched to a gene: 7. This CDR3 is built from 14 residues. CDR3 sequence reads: CASSSDRELAEAFF. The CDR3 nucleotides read TGTGCCAGCAGTTCGGACAGGGAATTGGCTGAAGCTTTCTTT.

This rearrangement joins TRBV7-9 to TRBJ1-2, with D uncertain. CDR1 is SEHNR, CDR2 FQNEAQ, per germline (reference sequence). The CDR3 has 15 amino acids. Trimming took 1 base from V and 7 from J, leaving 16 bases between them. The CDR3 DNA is TGTGCCAGCAGCTTAGAAACTCCGCTCGCGGGTGGCTACACCTTC. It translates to CASSLETPLAGGYTF.

CDR3 protein: CASSFGTEGQPQHF. The CDR3, as DNA: TGTGCCAGCAGTTTCGGGACTGAAGGGCAGCCCCAGCATTTT. The J gene is TRBJ1-5, the V gene TRBV27; D might be TRBD1 (5 bases). The CDR3 spans 14 residues. V gave up 3 bases and J gave up 7 bases, with 13 bases separating them. The V gene's germline CDR1 is MNHEY and CDR2 SMNVEV (reference sequence).

CDR3 bases: TGTGCCAGCAGACCCGACGGGTGGTGGACTGAAGCTTTCTTT. Translating gives CASRPDGWWTEAFF. This chain connects TRBV7-9 to TRBJ1-1; D is unresolved. This CDR3 region has 14 residues. V lost 6 bases and J 5 bases, leaving 16 bases between the germline ends. Germline V gene sequence: CDR1 SEHNR, CDR2 FQNEAQ (reference sequence).

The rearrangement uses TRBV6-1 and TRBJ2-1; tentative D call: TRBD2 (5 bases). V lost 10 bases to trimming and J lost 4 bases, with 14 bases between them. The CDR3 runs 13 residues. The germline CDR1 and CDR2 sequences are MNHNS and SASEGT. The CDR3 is CATLPRGYNEQFF. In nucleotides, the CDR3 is TGTGCCACCCTCCCCCGGGGTTACAATGAGCAGTTCTTC.

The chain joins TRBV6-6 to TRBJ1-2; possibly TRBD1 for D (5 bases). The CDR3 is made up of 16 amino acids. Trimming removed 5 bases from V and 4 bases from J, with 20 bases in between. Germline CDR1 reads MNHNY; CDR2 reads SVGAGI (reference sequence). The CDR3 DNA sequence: TGTGCCAGCAGTGGGCGGGGCATACCTGCGAGCTATGGCTACACCTTC. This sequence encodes CASSGRGIPASYGYTF.

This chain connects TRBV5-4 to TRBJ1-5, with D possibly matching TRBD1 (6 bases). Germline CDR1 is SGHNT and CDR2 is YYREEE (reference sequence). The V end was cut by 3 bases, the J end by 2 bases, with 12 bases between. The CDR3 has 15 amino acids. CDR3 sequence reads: CASSSQGNGNQPQHF. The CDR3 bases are TGTGCCAGCAGCTCCCAGGGGAACGGCAATCAGCCCCAGCATTTT.

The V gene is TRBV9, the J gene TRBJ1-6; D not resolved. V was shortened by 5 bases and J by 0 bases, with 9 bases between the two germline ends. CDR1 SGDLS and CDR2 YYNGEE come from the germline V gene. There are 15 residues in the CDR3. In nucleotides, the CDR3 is TGTGCCAGCAGTGCGGGTTTCTCCTATAATTCACCCCTCCACTTT. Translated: CASSAGFSYNSPLHF. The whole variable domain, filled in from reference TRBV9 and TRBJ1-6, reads DSGVTQTPKHLITATGQRVTLRCSPRSGDLSVYWYQQSLDQGLQFLIQYYNGEERAKGNILERFSAQQFPDLHSELNLSSLELGDSALYFCASSAGFSYNSPLHFGNGTRLTVT.

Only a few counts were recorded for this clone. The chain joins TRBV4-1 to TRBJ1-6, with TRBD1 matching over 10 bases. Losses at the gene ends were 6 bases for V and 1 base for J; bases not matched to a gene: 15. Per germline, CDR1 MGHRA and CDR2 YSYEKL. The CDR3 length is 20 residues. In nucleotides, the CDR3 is TGCGCCAGCAGAGCCCCGGGACAGGGGTCTGATGAGTCCTATAATTCACCCCTCCACTTT. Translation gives CASRAPGQGSDESYNSPLHF.

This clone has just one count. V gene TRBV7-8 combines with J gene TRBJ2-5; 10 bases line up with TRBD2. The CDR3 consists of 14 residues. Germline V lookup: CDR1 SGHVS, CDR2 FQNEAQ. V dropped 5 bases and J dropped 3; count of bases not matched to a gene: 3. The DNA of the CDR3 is TGTGCCAGCAGCCCCGGACTAGCGGAAGAGACCCAGTACTTC. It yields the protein CASSPGLAEETQYF. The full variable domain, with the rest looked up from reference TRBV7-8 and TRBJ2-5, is GAGVSQSPRYKVAKRGQDVALRCDPISGHVSLFWYQQALGQGPEFLTYFQNEAQLDKSGLPSDRFFAERPEGSVSTLKIQRTQQEDSAVYLCASSPGLAEETQYFGPGTRLLVL.

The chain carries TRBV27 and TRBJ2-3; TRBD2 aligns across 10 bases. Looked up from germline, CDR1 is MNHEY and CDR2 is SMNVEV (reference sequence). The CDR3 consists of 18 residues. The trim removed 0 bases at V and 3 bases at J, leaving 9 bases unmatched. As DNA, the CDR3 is TGTGCCAGCAGTTTATCGTTCGCTAGCGGGGGACAAACAGATACGCAGTATTTT. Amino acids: CASSLSFASGGQTDTQYF.

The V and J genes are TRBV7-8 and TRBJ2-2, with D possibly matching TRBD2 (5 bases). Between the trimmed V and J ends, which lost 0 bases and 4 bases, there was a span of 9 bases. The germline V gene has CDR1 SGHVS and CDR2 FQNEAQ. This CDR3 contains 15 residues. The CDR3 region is CASSLARSGTGELFF. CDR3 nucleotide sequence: TGTGCCAGCAGCTTAGCGAGGAGCGGCACCGGGGAGCTGTTTTTT.

The CDR3 nucleotides read TGTGCCAGCAGTCAGCGGACGGAGTCTAACTATGGCTACACCTTC. Translation: CASSQRTESNYGYTF. V and J are TRBV6-6 and TRBJ1-2; D unclear. Trimming pared 5 bases from V and 0 bases from J, leaving 13 bases between. This CDR3 region has 15 residues. Germline CDR1 is MNHNY and CDR2 is SVGAGI (reference sequence).

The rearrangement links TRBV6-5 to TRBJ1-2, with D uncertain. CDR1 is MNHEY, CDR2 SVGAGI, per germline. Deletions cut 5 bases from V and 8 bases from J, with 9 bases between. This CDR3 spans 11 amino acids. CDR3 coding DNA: TGTGCCAGCAGTCGTCACCGGGGCTACACCTTC. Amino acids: CASSRHRGYTF.

CDR3 coding DNA: TGTGCCTGGAGTGTAACGGCAGATACGCAGTATTTT. Encoded protein: CAWSVTADTQYF. V and J are TRBV30 and TRBJ2-3; D unclear. The germline gives CDR1 GTSNPN, CDR2 SVGIG (reference sequence). There are 12 residues in the CDR3. The germline V and J ends were trimmed by 0 bases and 4 bases, with 5 bases remaining between them. Variable domain in full (rest from reference TRBV30 and TRBJ2-3): SQTIHQWPATLVQPVGSPLSLECTVEGTSNPNLYWYRQAAGRGLQLLFYSVGIGQISSEVPQNLSASRPQDRQFILSSKKLLLSDSGFYLCAWSVTADTQYFGPGTRLTVL.

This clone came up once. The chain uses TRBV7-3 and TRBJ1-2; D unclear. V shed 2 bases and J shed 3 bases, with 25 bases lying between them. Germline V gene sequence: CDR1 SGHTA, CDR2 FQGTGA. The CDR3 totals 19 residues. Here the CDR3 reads CASSLARRGKRIKYYGYTF. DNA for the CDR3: TGTGCCAGCAGCTTAGCCCGCCGAGGGAAGAGAATTAAATACTATGGCTACACCTTC.

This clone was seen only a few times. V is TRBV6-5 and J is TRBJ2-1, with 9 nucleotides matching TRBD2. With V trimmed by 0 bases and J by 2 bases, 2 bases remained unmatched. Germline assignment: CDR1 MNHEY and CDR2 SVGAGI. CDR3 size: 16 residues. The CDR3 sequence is CASSYSTSGTYNEQFF. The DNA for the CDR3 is TGTGCCAGCAGTTACTCGACTAGCGGTACCTACAATGAGCAGTTCTTC.

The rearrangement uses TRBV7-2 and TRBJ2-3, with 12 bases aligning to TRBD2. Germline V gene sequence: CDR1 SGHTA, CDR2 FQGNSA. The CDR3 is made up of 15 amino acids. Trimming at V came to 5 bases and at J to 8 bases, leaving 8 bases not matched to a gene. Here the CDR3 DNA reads TGTGCCAGCAGCCTATCTAGCGGGGGGGCCCCTACGCAGTATTTT. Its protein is CASSLSSGGAPTQYF.

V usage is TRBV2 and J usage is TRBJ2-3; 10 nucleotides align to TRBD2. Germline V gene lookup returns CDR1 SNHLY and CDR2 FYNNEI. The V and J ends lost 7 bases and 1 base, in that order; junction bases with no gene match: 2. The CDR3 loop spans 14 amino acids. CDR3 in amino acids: CASKLAGGTDTQYF. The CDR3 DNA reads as TGTGCCAGCAAGCTAGCGGGGGGCACAGATACGCAGTATTTT. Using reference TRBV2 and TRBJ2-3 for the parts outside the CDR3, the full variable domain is EPEVTQTPSHQVTQMGQEVILRCVPISNHLYFYWYRQILGQKVEFLVSFYNNEISEKSEIFDDQFSVERPDGSNFTLKIRSTKLEDSAMYFCASKLAGGTDTQYFGPGTRLTVL.

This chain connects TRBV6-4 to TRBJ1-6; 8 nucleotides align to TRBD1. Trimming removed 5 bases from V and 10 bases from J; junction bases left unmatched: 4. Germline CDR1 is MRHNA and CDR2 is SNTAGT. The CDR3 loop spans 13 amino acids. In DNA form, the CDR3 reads TGTGCCAGCAGTACAGGGGGACAATCACCCCTCCACTTT. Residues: CASSTGGQSPLHF.

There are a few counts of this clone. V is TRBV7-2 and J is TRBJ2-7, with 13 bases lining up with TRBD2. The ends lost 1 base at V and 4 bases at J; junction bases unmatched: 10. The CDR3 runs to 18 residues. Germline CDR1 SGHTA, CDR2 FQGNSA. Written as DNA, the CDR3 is TGTGCCAGCAGCTTAGGGTGGACTAGCGGGGGCCTCCGGTACGAGCAGTACTTC. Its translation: CASSLGWTSGGLRYEQYF.

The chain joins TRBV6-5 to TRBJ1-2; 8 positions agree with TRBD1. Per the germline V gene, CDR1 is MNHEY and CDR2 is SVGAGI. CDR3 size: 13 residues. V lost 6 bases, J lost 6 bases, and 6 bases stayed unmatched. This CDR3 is CASRMAGGDGYTF. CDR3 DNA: TGTGCCAGCAGGATGGCAGGGGGCGATGGCTACACCTTC.